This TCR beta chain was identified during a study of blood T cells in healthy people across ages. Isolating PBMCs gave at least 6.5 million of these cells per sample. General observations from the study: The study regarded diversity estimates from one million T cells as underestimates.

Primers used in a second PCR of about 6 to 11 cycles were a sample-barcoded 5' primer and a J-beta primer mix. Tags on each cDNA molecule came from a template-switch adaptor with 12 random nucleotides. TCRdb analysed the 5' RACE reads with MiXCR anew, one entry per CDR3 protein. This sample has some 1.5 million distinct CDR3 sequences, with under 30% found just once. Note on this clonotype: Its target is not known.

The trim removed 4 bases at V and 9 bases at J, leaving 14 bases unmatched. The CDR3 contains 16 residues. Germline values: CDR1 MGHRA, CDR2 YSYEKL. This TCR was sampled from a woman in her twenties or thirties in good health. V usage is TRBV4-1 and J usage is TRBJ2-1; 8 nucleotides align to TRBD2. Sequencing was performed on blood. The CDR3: CASSLVGGGGRGEQFF. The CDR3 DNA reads TGCGCCAGCAGCCTCGTTGGGGGCGGGGGGCGTGGTGAGCAGTTCTTC.